A single sample gave rise to the 13 T cell receptor beta chains below, sequenced in a study of blood T cell repertoires in COVID-19. The data were produced by immunoSEQ multiplex PCR, yet TCRdb's version contains in-frame clones alone and is incomplete. The data contain fewer than 200,000 clones, roughly 70% of them singletons. The specimen was peripheral blood. Source of these receptors: a woman older than 75 with acute or convalescent COVID-19.

The V call is TRBV5-1, the J call TRBJ2-2; 10 bases line up with TRBD2. The CDR3 runs to 16 residues. CDR1 is SGHRS and CDR2 is YFSETQ in the germline V gene. The J segment lost 3 bases and the V segment lost 4 bases, leaving 6 bases of the junction unmatched. The CDR3 nucleotides are TGCGCCAGCAGCCTAGCGGGAGTAACATACACCGGGGAGCTGTTTTTT. Its protein is CASSLAGVTYTGELFF.

This clone was counted once. The rearrangement joins TRBV5-1 to TRBJ2-2; TRBD2 matches 10 bases. The CDR3 consists of 16 residues. Germline lookup yields CDR1 SGHRS and CDR2 YFSETQ. V was clipped by 4 bases and J by 3 bases; unmatched bases: 6. The CDR3 is CASSIGTSEYTGELFF. The CDR3 nucleotides are TGCGCCAGCAGCATCGGGACTAGCGAATACACCGGGGAGCTGTTTTTT.

The rearrangement uses TRBV3-1 (or the pseudogene TRBV3-2) and TRBJ2-7; 14 nucleotides align to TRBD2. Per germline, CDR1 LGHDT and CDR2 YNNKEL (reference sequence). V was clipped by 4 bases and J by 4 bases; unmatched bases: 3. There are 15 residues in the CDR3. The CDR3 DNA reads as TGTGCCAGCAGCCTTAGACTAGCGGGAGGGTACGAGCAGTACTTC. Encoded protein: CASSLRLAGGYEQYF.

The chain carries TRBV6-5 and TRBJ1-2; 11 bases agree with TRBD1. Germline CDR1 MNHEY, CDR2 SVGAGI. CDR3 length: 14 amino acids. J was trimmed by 5 bases and V by 5 bases; bases with no gene match: 4. CDR3 sequence: CASSRGQGAYGYTF. CDR3 in DNA: TGTGCCAGCAGTCGCGGACAGGGGGCGTATGGCTACACCTTC.

There are a few counts of this clone. The chain couples TRBV19 to TRBJ2-7; TRBD1 might be the D (6 bases). The V gene's germline CDR1 is LNHDA and CDR2 SQIVND (reference sequence). CDR3 length: 15 amino acids. V lost 4 bases to trimming and J lost 5 bases, with 18 bases between them. CDR3 nucleotide sequence: TGTGCCAGTAGTACTTACCCAGGGGTGGAAAACGAGCAGTACTTC. Its protein is CASSTYPGVENEQYF.

The chain uses TRBV5-1 and TRBJ2-3; perhaps TRBD2 as D (5 bases). V was trimmed by 4 bases and J by 3 bases, leaving 12 bases between them. This CDR3 has 14 residues. CDR1 is SGHRS and CDR2 is YFSETQ in the germline V gene. The CDR3 sequence is CASSPTRQTDTQYF. The CDR3 DNA reads as TGCGCCAGCAGCCCTACTAGGCAGACAGATACGCAGTATTTT.

CDR3 DNA: TGTGCCAGCCGGGCTAGCGACACAGATACGCAGTATTTT. As protein: CASRASDTDTQYF. The chain recombines TRBV28 with TRBJ2-3; tentative D call: TRBD2 (6 bases). This CDR3 has 13 residues. Looked up from germline, CDR1 is MDHEN and CDR2 is SYDVKM. Trimming shortened V by 8 bases and J by 2 bases, and 11 bases separated the two germline ends.

The V and J genes are TRBV28 and TRBJ2-7, with D tentatively TRBD1 (6 bases). Germline V gives CDR1 MDHEN, CDR2 SYDVKM. The CDR3 has 14 amino acids. V was shortened by 2 bases and J by 3 bases, with 11 bases between the two germline ends. This CDR3 reads CASSLGGRVYEQYF. DNA of the CDR3: TGTGCCAGCAGTTTAGGGGGCAGGGTCTACGAGCAGTACTTC.

The J gene is TRBJ2-2, the V gene TRBV2; a weak D match, TRBD1 (5 bases). The CDR3 loop spans 17 amino acids. Trimming shortened V by 6 bases and J by 3 bases, and 20 bases separated the two germline ends. Germline V lookup: CDR1 SNHLY, CDR2 FYNNEI. Here the CDR3 DNA reads TGTGCCAGCAGCCAACAGGCGCCCGCATCGGACACCGGGGAGCTGTTTTTT. Its protein is CASSQQAPASDTGELFF. The whole variable domain, filled in from reference TRBV2 and TRBJ2-2, reads EPEVTQTPSHQVTQMGQEVILRCVPISNHLYFYWYRQILGQKVEFLVSFYNNEISEKSEIFDDQFSVERPDGSNFTLKIRSTKLEDSAMYFCASSQQAPASDTGELFFGEGSRLTVL.

V gene TRBV28 combines with J gene TRBJ1-6; a possible D gene is TRBD1 (6 bases). Germline values: CDR1 MDHEN, CDR2 SYDVKM. V was clipped by 4 bases and J by 11 bases, with 18 bases between them. The CDR3 consists of 15 residues. CDR3 sequence reads: CASSSPVGRGPPLHF. For the CDR3, the DNA is TGTGCCAGCAGTTCGCCGGTAGGGCGGGGGCCACCCCTCCACTTT. Filled out from reference TRBV28 and TRBJ1-6, the complete variable domain reads DVKVTQSSRYLVKRTGEKVFLECVQDMDHENMFWYRQDPGLGLRLIYFSYDVKMKEKGDIPEGYSVSREKKERFSLILESASTNQTSMYLCASSSPVGRGPPLHFGNGTRLTVT.

This clone has a handful of counts. The chain couples TRBV19 to TRBJ1-2; D gene unclear. Per the germline V gene, CDR1 is LNHDA and CDR2 is SQIVND (reference sequence). V lost 3 bases to trimming and J lost 2 bases, with 7 bases between them. The CDR3 sequence is 13 residues long. In nucleotides, the CDR3 is TGTGCCAGTAGTATGGGAGAAAACTATGGCTACACCTTC. Its protein is CASSMGENYGYTF.

This clone was detected ten times or more. J is TRBJ2-1 and V is TRBV7-7; maybe TRBD1 (6 bases). The CDR3 has 14 residues. The germline V gene encodes CDR1 SSHAT and CDR2 FNYEAQ (reference sequence). V was trimmed by 5 bases and J by 7 bases, leaving 15 bases between them. CDR3: CASSPGQASNEQFF. The CDR3 DNA reads as TGTGCCAGCAGCCCGGGACAAGCATCAAATGAGCAGTTCTTC.

This sequence joins TRBV27 and TRBJ2-1; 7 bases map to TRBD2. Germline V gene sequence: CDR1 MNHEY, CDR2 SMNVEV (reference sequence). V shed 2 bases, J shed 9 bases, and the junction held 1 base outside the gene matches. This CDR3 comprises 12 residues. CDR3 amino acids: CASSLGGGEQFF. The CDR3 nucleotides are TGTGCCAGCAGTTTAGGGGGGGGTGAGCAGTTCTTC.